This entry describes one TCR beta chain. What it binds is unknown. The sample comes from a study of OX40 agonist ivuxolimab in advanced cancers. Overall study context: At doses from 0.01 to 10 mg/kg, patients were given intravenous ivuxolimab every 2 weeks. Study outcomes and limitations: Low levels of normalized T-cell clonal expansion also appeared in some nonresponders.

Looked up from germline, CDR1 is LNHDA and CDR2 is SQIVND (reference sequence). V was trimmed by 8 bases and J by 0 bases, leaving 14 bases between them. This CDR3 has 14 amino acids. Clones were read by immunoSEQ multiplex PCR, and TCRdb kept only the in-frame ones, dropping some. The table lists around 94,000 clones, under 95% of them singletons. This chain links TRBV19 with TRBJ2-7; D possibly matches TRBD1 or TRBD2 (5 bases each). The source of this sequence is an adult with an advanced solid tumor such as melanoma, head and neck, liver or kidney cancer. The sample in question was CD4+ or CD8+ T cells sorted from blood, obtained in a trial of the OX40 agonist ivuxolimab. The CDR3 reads CASARDPSSYEQYF. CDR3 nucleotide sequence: TGTGCCAGTGCACGGGACCCGAGCTCCTACGAGCAGTACTTC. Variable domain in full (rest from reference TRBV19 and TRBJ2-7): DGGITQSPKYLFRKEGQNVTLSCEQNLNHDAMYWYRQDPGQGLRLIYYSQIVNDFQKGDIAEGYSVSREKKESFPLTVTSAQKNPTAFYLCASARDPSSYEQYFGPGTRLTVT.